The rows below give T cell receptor beta chains drawn from one sample of a study of molecular identifiers for immune sequencing clone quantification. TCRdb re-called the PCR reads with MiXCR, one entry per CDR3 protein. The data contain about 320,000 distinct CDR3 sequences, about 20% of them singletons. Material for sequencing was naive CD8+ T cells from blood, with Jurkat cell RNA spiked in. These receptors all come from a human donor in good health. Some libraries in this study had Jurkat cell RNA spiked in. Both conserved end residues are part of each CDR3. D genes are given only for firm matches. Clone size appears in some rows only: once, few, many, or a class for an expanded clone.

TRBV16	.	.	TRBJ1-1	CANSQSQTGTEAFF	TGTGCCAACAGCCAATCCCAAACAGGAACTGAAGCTTTCTTT
TRBV29-1	.	many	TRBJ2-5	CSVSGLGLGQETQYF	TGCAGCGTTTCTGGGCTGGGCTTGGGGCAAGAGACCCAGTACTTC
TRBV7-9	.	many	TRBJ2-3	CASSAVEGPGTDTQYF	TGTGCCAGCAGCGCTGTGGAGGGGCCAGGCACAGATACGCAGTATTTT
TRBV9	.	many	TRBJ1-1	CASSPVPDTEAFF	TGTGCCAGCAGCCCCGTACCTGACACTGAAGCTTTCTTT
TRBV7-9	TRBD2	many	TRBJ2-3	CASPDSGGATDTQYF	TGTGCCAGCCCCGATAGCGGGGGGGCTACAGATACGCAGTATTTT
TRBV7-9	.	many	TRBJ2-2	CASSLGITGELFF	TGTGCCAGCAGCTTAGGAATCACCGGGGAGCTGTTTTTT
TRBV5-1	TRBD1	many	TRBJ2-5	CASTGQEVTETQYF	TGCGCCAGCACCGGACAGGAGGTAACGGAGACCCAGTACTTC
TRBV11-3	TRBD2	many	TRBJ2-3	CASSSRTSGTQYF	TGTGCCAGCAGCTCGCGGACTAGCGGTACGCAGTATTTT
TRBV7-9	.	.	TRBJ2-7	CASSLALGASYEQYF	TGTGCCAGCAGCTTAGCATTGGGAGCGTCCTACGAGCAGTACTTC
TRBV19	.	.	TRBJ1-2	CASSISGDPNYGYTF	TGTGCCAGTAGTATTTCGGGGGACCCGAACTATGGCTACACCTTC
TRBV29-1	.	many	TRBJ2-3	CSVEFRLADTQYF	TGCAGCGTTGAGTTTCGACTCGCAGATACGCAGTATTTT
TRBV13	.	.	TRBJ1-5	CASSSKGVVNQPQHF	TGTGCCAGCAGCTCAAAAGGGGTTGTCAATCAGCCCCAGCATTTT
TRBV7-9	.	many	TRBJ1-5	CASTSDRQPQHF	TGTGCCAGCACCTCAGACAGACAGCCCCAGCATTTT